A selection of T cell receptor beta chains follows, all from one sample in a study of spatial heterogeneity in lung cancer. TCRdb independently ran MiXCR on the 5' RACE reads; one entry per CDR3 protein. The sample consists of 3,000 to 4,500 distinct CDR3 sequences, around 10% of them appearing once. The starting material was normal lung tissue next to the tumor, obtained at surgery. The receptor source for this set is a female donor with early-stage non-small cell lung cancer. Both conserved end residues are part of each CDR3. The D gene is left open where the match is weak. Clone size appears in some rows only: once, few, many, or a class for an expanded clone.

len	d_gene	v_gene	abundance	j_gene	CDR3nt	CDR3aa
14	NA	TRBV7-2	medium-sized	TRBJ2-7	TGTGCCAGCAGCTTAGGCGGGAAAGAACACGAGCAGTACTTC	CASSLGGKEHEQYF
16	NA	TRBV7-2	many	TRBJ2-3	TGTGCCAGCAGCTTAGTTGGGGGGAGCCAGGGAGATACGCAGTATTTT	CASSLVGGSQGDTQYF
14	TRBD2	TRBV19	NA	TRBJ2-5	TGTGCCAGTAGTAACCTAGCGGGGGCAGAGACCCAGTACTTC	CASSNLAGAETQYF
15	TRBD1	TRBV6-5	many	TRBJ1-4	TGTGCCAGCAGTTACTCGAGCGAGGGGGCGACCGTCCTGTTTTTT	CASSYSSEGATVLFF
15	NA	TRBV13	NA	TRBJ1-3	TGTGCCAGCAGGCCCCCATCCGGGGCTGGAAACACCATATATTTT	CASRPPSGAGNTIYF
17	TRBD1	TRBV5-6	NA	TRBJ2-5	TGTGCCAGCAGCTTCCGGGACAGGGAGGCTAGGGGAGAGACCCAGTACTTC	CASSFRDREARGETQYF
15	TRBD2	TRBV6-5	few	TRBJ2-7	TGTGCCAGCAGACCCCTGGCGGGGGGTGAGTACGAGCAGTACTTC	CASRPLAGGEYEQYF
18	NA	TRBV6-2/TRBV6-3	medium-sized	TRBJ1-5	TGTGCCAGCAGTTACCTCTTAGACAGGACGGGCGGGAATCAGCCCCAGCATTTT	CASSYLLDRTGGNQPQHF
12	NA	TRBV27	many	TRBJ2-1	TGTGCCAGCAGTTTTCGGGGGGCTGAGCAGTTCTTC	CASSFRGAEQFF
16	TRBD2	TRBV7-2	few	TRBJ2-1	TGTGCCAACAGCCCGACCCAGCGGGGTGTGGGATATGAGCAGTTCTTC	CANSPTQRGVGYEQFF
15	NA	TRBV20-1	many	TRBJ2-3	TGCAGTGGGATGCGGGACAGCATCACCGGGGATACGCAGTATTTT	CSGMRDSITGDTQYF
15	NA	TRBV18	many	TRBJ2-7	TGTGCCAGCTCACCGAGGACAGCGACCTCCTACGAGCAGTACTTC	CASSPRTATSYEQYF
14	TRBD1	TRBV20-1	medium-sized	TRBJ1-5	TGCAGTGCTCAAGGACAGGGGGCACATCAGCCCCAGCATTTT	CSAQGQGAHQPQHF
13	NA	TRBV20-1	many	TRBJ1-1	TGCAGTGCCAATCGACGGGTGAACACTGAAGCTTTCTTT	CSANRRVNTEAFF